This is a list of T cell receptor beta chains from one sample in a study of low-dose radiotherapy and immunotherapy resistance in tumors. TCRdb processed the reads anew with MiXCR; each CDR3 protein has one entry. The table lists more than 90,000 distinct CDR3 sequences, under 25% of them singletons, with approximately 4% in the top ten. The starting material was PBMCs, obtained after low-dose radiotherapy plus immunotherapy. The receptors originated from a male donor with prostate cancer. The CDR3 runs from the conserved cysteine through the conserved F or W. The D gene is left open where the match is weak. Where a row states a size, it is once, few, many or the class of an expanded clone; other rows omit it.

abundance	d_gene	v_gene	len	j_gene	CDR3nt	CDR3aa
NA	NA	TRBV5-5	14	TRBJ1-5	TGTGCCAGCAGCTTGCAAAGGGAGGGTCAGCCCCAGCATTTT	CASSLQREGQPQHF
many	TRBD1	TRBV19	17	TRBJ2-5	TGTGCCAGTAGCTCTTACTCCGGGACAGGGGTAGTGGAGACCCAGTACTTC	CASSSYSGTGVVETQYF
many	TRBD2	TRBV7-7	16	TRBJ2-2	TGTGCCAGCAGCCCGACCGGGACTAGGGACACCGGGGAGCTGTTTTTT	CASSPTGTRDTGELFF
NA	NA	TRBV3-1	15	TRBJ1-1	TGTGCCAGCAGCCAAGGCCCGAATAGGAAAACTGAAGCTTTCTTT	CASSQGPNRKTEAFF
NA	TRBD2	TRBV4-3	15	TRBJ2-1	TGCGCCAGCAGCCAAGACGGCGGGGGAGGGAATGAGCAGTTCTTC	CASSQDGGGGNEQFF
many	NA	TRBV20-1	12	TRBJ2-7	TGCAGTGCTAGTGCCCTACGGGGCGAGCAGTACTTC	CSASALRGEQYF
NA	NA	TRBV5-6	18	TRBJ2-2	NA	CASSGSINTGELFFFFFF
many	NA	TRBV2	15	TRBJ2-5	TGTGCCAGCTCAGGAGGCTTTGGGGGCGGGGAGACCCAGTACTTC	CASSGGFGGGETQYF
NA	NA	TRBV6-2/TRBV6-3	14	TRBJ2-3	TGTGCCAGCAGTGACATTGTGTTGTCAGATACGCAGTATTTT	CASSDIVLSDTQYF
many	TRBD1	TRBV10-1	14	TRBJ2-7	TGCGCCAGCAGTGAGTCACCCACAGGGGACGAGCAGTACTTC	CASSESPTGDEQYF